These 30 T cell receptor beta chains came from one sample sequenced in a study of shared clonotypes between healthy human individuals (TCRdb year 2020). Library creation used the immunoSEQ multiplex PCR assay. TCRdb took over this immuneACCESS table, retaining in-frame rearrangements with V and J assigned. Such tables are incomplete; in checked studies, under half of the missing clones stem from an unresolved V gene, and the remainder is unexplained. For this sample there are nearly 750,000 clones; over 55% appear just once. The leading ten clones occupy approximately 1.7% of the sample. Material: memory CD4+ T cells sorted from blood. The sample's cell subset or site label, in plain terms: CD45RA-negative fraction. Every receptor here comes from a woman in her 30s in good health.

There are a few counts of this clone. Other DNA sequences in the sample encode the same CDR3. The rearrangement uses TRBV5-1 and TRBJ2-1; the D gene is possibly TRBD2 (5 bases). There are 15 residues in the CDR3. CDR1 is SGHRS, CDR2 YFSETQ, per germline. V lost 1 base and J 4 bases, leaving 12 bases between the germline ends. The CDR3 is CASSLSSSGYNEQFF. CDR3 nucleotides: TGCGCCAGCAGCTTGTCTAGCAGTGGGTACAATGAGCAGTTCTTC.

Details on this clone: A single base is all that separates this from a far larger clone, so a read error is likely. Other DNA sequences of this sample code for an identical CDR3. This chain uses TRBV15 with TRBJ2-5; D possibly matches TRBD1 or TRBD2 (5 bases each). This CDR3 is built from 13 residues. Germline CDR1 and CDR2: LNHNV and YYDKDF (reference sequence). CDR3 nucleotides: TGTGCCACCAGCATGGGGGTCAGAGAGACCCAATACTTC. Protein sequence: CATSMGVRETQYF.

The V gene is TRBV10-3, the J gene TRBJ2-1; 10 nucleotides line up with TRBD2. The germline gives CDR1 ENHRY, CDR2 SYGVKD. This CDR3 region has 15 residues. The trim removed 10 bases at V and 6 bases at J, leaving 12 bases unmatched. The CDR3 sequence is CATSAGTSAPNEQFF. DNA for the CDR3: TGTGCCACCAGCGCCGGGACTAGCGCCCCCAATGAGCAGTTCTTC.

This sequence joins TRBV29-1 and TRBJ2-2; D is unresolved. The V end was cut by 1 base, the J end by 4 bases, with 4 bases between. The CDR3 sequence is 12 residues long. Germline V gene sequence: CDR1 SQVTM, CDR2 ANQGSEA. In DNA, the CDR3 is TGCAGCGTTGAAGGCTTCACCGGGGAGCTGTTTTTT. Translating it yields CSVEGFTGELFF.

V and J are TRBV6-6 and TRBJ1-2, with D perhaps matching TRBD1 (6 bases). Germline CDR1 reads MNHNY; CDR2 reads SVGAGI (reference sequence). The CDR3 spans 13 residues. V was clipped by 2 bases and J by 6 bases, with 10 bases between them. The CDR3 nucleotides are TGTGCCAGCAGTTACGAGGGACACCATGGCTACACCTTC. The encoded protein is CASSYEGHHGYTF.

J is TRBJ2-1 and V is TRBV9, with 8 bases aligning to TRBD2. The CDR3 is 16 amino acids. J was trimmed by 3 bases and V by 0 bases; bases with no gene match: 5. Germline assignment: CDR1 SGDLS and CDR2 YYNGEE. CDR3 amino acids: CASSVAGTSLYNEQFF. CDR3 in DNA: TGTGCCAGCAGCGTAGCCGGGACTAGTCTCTACAATGAGCAGTTCTTC.

The CDR3: CASSHGRSLNTGELFF. The CDR3 bases are TGCGCCAGCAGCCACGGACGGAGCCTGAACACCGGGGAGCTGTTTTTT. The chain is built from TRBV5-1 and TRBJ2-2; D not certain. CDR3 size: 16 residues. Germline CDR1 reads SGHRS; CDR2 reads YFSETQ. V was trimmed by 4 bases and J by 1 base, leaving 14 bases between them.

The gene calls are TRBV18 and TRBJ1-1; D ambiguous. The CDR3 sequence is 14 residues long. Germline assignment: CDR1 KGHSH and CDR2 LQKENI. Trimming pared 0 bases from V and 5 bases from J, leaving 10 bases between. For the CDR3, the DNA is TGTGCCAGCTCACCACCAGGGCGGTGGACTGAAGCTTTCTTT. It encodes CASSPPGRWTEAFF.

The rearrangement links TRBV30 to TRBJ2-7; 9 bases fit TRBD2. V trimming: 1 base; J trimming: 3 bases; junction bases outside the gene matches: 25. The CDR3 is 21 amino acids. The germline V gene encodes CDR1 GTSNPN and CDR2 SVGIG (reference sequence). The CDR3 region is CAWSGISVLGGRVVRGYEQYF. The CDR3 nucleotides are TGTGCCTGGAGTGGGATTAGTGTACTGGGCGGGAGGGTCGTCAGGGGCTACGAGCAGTACTTC.

The rearrangement uses TRBV7-3 and TRBJ2-1; 7 positions match TRBD2. This CDR3 is 13 amino acids long. J was trimmed by 8 bases and V by 3 bases; bases with no gene match: 4. Germline CDR1 reads SGHTA; CDR2 reads FQGTGA. In DNA, the CDR3 is TGTGCCAGCAGCTTCATCGGGGGGTATGAGCAGTTCTTC. Protein sequence: CASSFIGGYEQFF. Full variable domain (rest looked up from reference TRBV7-3 and TRBJ2-1): GAGVSQTPSNKVTEKGKYVELRCDPISGHTALYWYRQSLGQGPEFLIYFQGTGAADDSGLPNDRFFAVRPEGSVSTLKIQRTERGDSAVYLCASSFIGGYEQFFGPGTRLTVL.

The chain employs TRBV29-1 and TRBJ1-2; 8 nucleotides match TRBD1. Trimming at V came to 6 bases and at J to 0 bases, leaving 3 bases not matched to a gene. Germline assignment: CDR1 SQVTM and CDR2 ANQGSEA. The CDR3 consists of 13 residues. The CDR3 nucleotides read TGCAGCGTGGGGGACAGGTCTAACTATGGCTACACCTTC. Its protein is CSVGDRSNYGYTF.

The V gene is TRBV25-1, the J gene TRBJ2-2, with TRBD1 matching over 9 bases. J was trimmed by 4 bases and V by 3 bases; bases with no gene match: 3. Germline CDR1 is MGHDK and CDR2 is SYGVNS. The CDR3 has 15 residues. The CDR3 region is CASSESTGGTGELFF. The CDR3 region has the DNA TGTGCCAGCAGTGAGTCGACAGGGGGCACCGGGGAGCTGTTTTTT.

CDR3 nucleotide sequence: TGTGCCAGCAGCTTTAGAAGACAGGGGACGTTTGGAGGCTACACCTTC. Amino acid sequence: CASSFRRQGTFGGYTF. The chain is built from TRBV5-5 and TRBJ1-2, with TRBD1 identical over 8 bases. CDR3 size: 16 residues. Unmatched junction bases numbered 14, after V lost 2 bases and J lost 8 bases. Germline V lookup: CDR1 SGHKS, CDR2 YYEKEE (reference sequence).

The chain links TRBV2 to TRBJ1-5; D gene uncertain. Germline values: CDR1 SNHLY, CDR2 FYNNEI. The CDR3 extends over 15 amino acids. The germline V and J ends were trimmed by 1 base and 5 bases, with 12 bases remaining between them. In nucleotides, the CDR3 is TGTGCCAGCAGTGAAGTGGAGCCCCTTTATCAGCCCCAGCATTTT. Its protein product is CASSEVEPLYQPQHF. The full variable domain, its missing parts supplied by reference TRBV2 and TRBJ1-5, is EPEVTQTPSHQVTQMGQEVILRCVPISNHLYFYWYRQILGQKVEFLVSFYNNEISEKSEIFDDQFSVERPDGSNFTLKIRSTKLEDSAMYFCASSEVEPLYQPQHFGDGTRLSIL.

The V gene is TRBV6-5, the J gene TRBJ1-5, with D possibly being TRBD1 (6 bases). Trimming took 2 bases from V and 11 from J, leaving 10 bases between them. The CDR3 loop spans 12 amino acids. In germline, CDR1 is MNHEY, CDR2 SVGAGI. The CDR3 coding sequence is TGTGCCAGCAGTTACGGAGGACAGTCCCAGCATTTT. Translated: CASSYGGQSQHF.

The chain uses TRBV27 and TRBJ2-1; 8 bases agree with TRBD1. The CDR3 covers 14 residues. Germline assignment: CDR1 MNHEY and CDR2 SMNVEV (reference sequence). The ends lost 3 bases at V and 7 bases at J; junction bases unmatched: 5. The DNA of the CDR3 is TGTGCCAGCAGTTTTAGGACAGGGTCGAATGAGCAGTTCTTC. Encoded protein: CASSFRTGSNEQFF.

The count of this clone is one. V and J are TRBV30 and TRBJ2-5; TRBD2 matches at 8 bases. Per germline, CDR1 GTSNPN and CDR2 SVGIG (reference sequence). The CDR3 runs 14 residues. The J segment lost 5 bases and the V segment lost 0 bases, leaving 5 bases of the junction unmatched. CDR3 nucleotides: TGTGCCTGGAGTGTACTTTCTAGCGGGGAGACCCAGTACTTC. Encoded protein: CAWSVLSSGETQYF.

Comment on this clone: A junction boundary mismatches the germline segment, possibly from a read error. The chain carries TRBV7-9 and TRBJ2-1; D tentatively fits TRBD1 or TRBD2 (5 bases each). CDR1 is SEHNR, CDR2 FQNEAQ, per germline (reference sequence). This CDR3 has 12 amino acids. CDR3 region: CASSPEGWSPVF. The CDR3 DNA is TGTGCCAGCAGCCCCGAGGGGTGGAGCCCAGTCTTC. Looking up the rest from reference TRBV7-9 and TRBJ2-1 gives the full variable domain: DTGVSQNPRHKITKRGQNVTFRCDPISEHNRLYWYRQTLGQGPEFLTYFQNEAQLEKSRLLSDRFSAERPKGSFSTLEIQRTEQGDSAMYLCASSPEGWSPVFGPGTRLTVL.

The J gene is TRBJ2-3, the V gene TRBV7-9; perhaps TRBD2 as D (6 bases). In germline, CDR1 is SEHNR, CDR2 FQNEAQ (reference sequence). V lost 3 bases and J lost 3, with 13 bases in between. The CDR3 runs to 15 residues. In nucleotides, the CDR3 is TGTGCCAGCAGCTTCCACCGCGGGAAAACAGATACGCAGTATTTT. Protein product: CASSFHRGKTDTQYF.

V and J are TRBV27 and TRBJ2-1; D ambiguous. Trimming pared 3 bases from V and 7 bases from J, leaving 4 bases between. The germline CDR1 and CDR2 sequences are MNHEY and SMNVEV (reference sequence). The CDR3 extends over 11 amino acids. CDR3 sequence: CASSFHNEQFF. The CDR3 DNA reads TGTGCCAGCAGTTTTCATAATGAGCAGTTCTTC.

V is TRBV28 and J is TRBJ2-7; 7 bases are a match to TRBD2. J gave up 1 base and V 5 bases, and 2 bases lay outside the gene matches. Per germline, CDR1 MDHEN and CDR2 SYDVKM. There are 13 residues in the CDR3. CDR3 loop: CASSRRESYEQYF. The CDR3 nucleotides are TGTGCCAGCAGTCGGCGGGAGTCCTACGAGCAGTACTTC.

The table lists this clone with a count of one. J is TRBJ2-7 and V is TRBV19, with TRBD2 matching over 9 bases. The CDR3 spans 16 residues. The junction had 10 bases not matched to a gene; V was cut back by 5 bases and J by 2 bases. Germline values: CDR1 LNHDA, CDR2 SQIVND (reference sequence). The CDR3 is CASSSPVAGGPYEQYF. Here the CDR3 DNA reads TGTGCCAGTAGTTCCCCCGTGGCGGGAGGGCCCTACGAGCAGTACTTC.

The rearrangement uses TRBV2 and TRBJ2-7; 7 bases line up with TRBD1. The CDR3 length is 13 residues. Germline assignment: CDR1 SNHLY and CDR2 FYNNEI. Trimming cost V 4 bases and J 1 base; bases outside gene matches: 1. The CDR3 reads CASSVGQSYEQYF. The CDR3 DNA follows: TGTGCCAGCAGTGTGGGACAGTCCTACGAGCAGTACTTC.

The chain couples TRBV6-1 to TRBJ2-5; maybe TRBD1 (6 bases). V lost 5 bases and J 3 bases, leaving 10 bases between the germline ends. This CDR3 has 13 amino acids. Germline lookup yields CDR1 MNHNS and CDR2 SASEGT. The CDR3, as DNA: TGTGCCAGCAGTAGGGGGACCGAAGAGACCCAGTACTTC. Translation gives CASSRGTEETQYF.

The chain has TRBV27 and TRBJ1-2; D may be TRBD1 (6 bases). Germline V CDR1 and CDR2: MNHEY, SMNVEV (reference sequence). This CDR3 region has 13 residues. With 6 bases removed from V and 7 bases from J, the gap between germline ends came to 15 bases. The CDR3 DNA reads as TGTGCCAGCAGGGGGGGCTATGACAGTGGCTACACCTTC. This encodes CASRGGYDSGYTF.

The chain is built from TRBV15 and TRBJ2-2; D ambiguous. The V gene's germline CDR1 is LNHNV and CDR2 YYDKDF (reference sequence). V was pared by 0 bases and J by 2 bases, with 13 bases between. The CDR3 runs to 17 residues. Here the CDR3 DNA reads TGTGCCACCAGCAGAGATTCGATGGTGGCAAACACCGGGGAGCTGTTTTTT. Residues: CATSRDSMVANTGELFF.

The chain recombines TRBV28 with TRBJ2-7; TRBD2 agrees at 10 bases. The germline V gene has CDR1 MDHEN and CDR2 SYDVKM. V was clipped by 3 bases and J by 5 bases; unmatched bases: 10. The CDR3 runs 16 residues. The CDR3 DNA reads as TGTGCCAGCAGTTTCTCGCTAGCGGGAGATAGTGACGAGCAGTACTTC. Encoded protein: CASSFSLAGDSDEQYF.

The table lists this clone with many counts. V is TRBV7-9 and J is TRBJ2-7; 12 bases map to TRBD1. Trimming removed 5 bases from V and 2 bases from J; junction bases left unmatched: 7. The CDR3 runs 16 residues. Germline V gives CDR1 SEHNR, CDR2 FQNEAQ (reference sequence). The CDR3 nucleotides are TGTGCCAGCAGCACTCCGGGACAGGGGGCAACCTACGAGCAGTACTTC. Amino acids: CASSTPGQGATYEQYF. Full variable domain (outside the CDR3, taken from reference TRBV7-9 and TRBJ2-7): DTGVSQNPRHKITKRGQNVTFRCDPISEHNRLYWYRQTLGQGPEFLTYFQNEAQLEKSRLLSDRFSAERPKGSFSTLEIQRTEQGDSAMYLCASSTPGQGATYEQYFGPGTRLTVT.

This clone has just a few counts. The chain employs TRBV7-6 and TRBJ1-5; no reliable D call. CDR1 is SGHVS and CDR2 is FNYEAQ in the germline V gene. The CDR3 consists of 13 residues. Trimming shortened V by 7 bases and J by 5 bases, and 12 bases separated the two germline ends. The CDR3 nucleotides are TGTGCCAGCAATACCGGAGAAGATCAGCCCCAGCATTTT. It yields the protein CASNTGEDQPQHF.

The genes are TRBV5-1 and TRBJ1-6; TRBD1 agrees at 7 bases. There are 15 residues in the CDR3. J was trimmed by 7 bases and V by 4 bases; bases with no gene match: 8. Germline V gene lookup returns CDR1 SGHRS and CDR2 YFSETQ. CDR3 sequence reads: CASSKRDSLNSPLHF. Written as DNA, the CDR3 is TGCGCCAGCAGCAAACGGGACAGCCTAAATTCACCCCTCCACTTT.